The clone carrying this T cell receptor (beta chain) occurred a few times. Its antigen is not identified. Patients aged 18 to 65 with hyperthyroidism were newly diagnosed, with duration under 2 months. Uncontrolled infection, other autoimmune disease, pregnancy or lactation disqualified patients from enrolment. An approximately 10 ml volume of fresh peripheral blood provided the PBMCs. The sample originates from a study of T cells in Graves' hyperthyroidism and ophthalmopathy. Broader study findings: Most expanded thyroid clonotypes above 0.001 also appeared in blood.

Germline V gene sequence: CDR1 SGHTA, CDR2 FQGTGA. This CDR3 is 13 amino acids long. V lost 3 bases to trimming and J lost 1 base, with 6 bases between them. Amplification yielded TCR beta CDR3 regions, with RNA transcripts as the source. The HTBI primer set served for first-round RT-PCR of the TCR CDR3. MiXCR, applied by TCRdb to the multiplex PCR reads, yields one record per CDR3 protein. The sample records about 280,000 distinct CDR3 sequences, less than 30% being singletons. This chain connects TRBV7-3 to TRBJ2-5; no definite D call. The TCR comes from a man aged 35 to 55 with Graves' hyperthyroidism that later progressed to Graves' ophthalmopathy. Sequencing input: blood. The CDR3 is CASSFAPQETQYF. The CDR3 nucleotides are TGTGCCAGCAGCTTTGCACCCCAAGAGACCCAGTACTTC.